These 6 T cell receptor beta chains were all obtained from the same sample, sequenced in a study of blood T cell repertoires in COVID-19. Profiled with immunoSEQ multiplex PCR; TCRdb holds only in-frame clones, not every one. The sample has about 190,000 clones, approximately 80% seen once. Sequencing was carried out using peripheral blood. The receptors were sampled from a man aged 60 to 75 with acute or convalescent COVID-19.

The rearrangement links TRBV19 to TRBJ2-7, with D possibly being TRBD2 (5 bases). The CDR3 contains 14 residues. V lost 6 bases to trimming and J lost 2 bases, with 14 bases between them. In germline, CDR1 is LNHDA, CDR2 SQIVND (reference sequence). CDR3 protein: CASSGEISTYEQYF. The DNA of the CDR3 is TGTGCCAGTAGCGGGGAGATTTCTACCTACGAGCAGTACTTC.

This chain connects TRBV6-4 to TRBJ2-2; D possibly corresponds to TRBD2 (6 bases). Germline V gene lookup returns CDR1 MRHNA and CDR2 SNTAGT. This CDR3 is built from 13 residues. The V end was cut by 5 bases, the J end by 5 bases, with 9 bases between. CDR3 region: CASSPGLTGELFF. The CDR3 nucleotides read TGTGCCAGCAGTCCGGGACTTACCGGGGAGCTGTTTTTT.

The CDR3 region is CASRPAGENTEAFF. The CDR3 nucleotides read TGTGCCAGTAGGCCGGCAGGGGAGAACACTGAAGCTTTCTTT. The chain joins TRBV18 to TRBJ1-1; D may be TRBD1 (6 bases). The CDR3 totals 14 residues. The germline V gene encodes CDR1 KGHSH and CDR2 LQKENI. V lost 9 bases and J 1 base, leaving 15 bases between the germline ends.

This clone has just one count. CDR3 residues: CASSYLRGSDGYTF. As DNA, the CDR3 is TGTGCCAGCAGTTACCTAAGGGGCTCGGATGGCTACACCTTC. The V and J genes are TRBV2 and TRBJ1-2, with D possibly matching TRBD1 (5 bases). The ends were cut back, 5 bases at V and 6 bases at J, with 16 bases in the middle. The CDR3 runs 14 residues. Germline lookup yields CDR1 SNHLY and CDR2 FYNNEI.

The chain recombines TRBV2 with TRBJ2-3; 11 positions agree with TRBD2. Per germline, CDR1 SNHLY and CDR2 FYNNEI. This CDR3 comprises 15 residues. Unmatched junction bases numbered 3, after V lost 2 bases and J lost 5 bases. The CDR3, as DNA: TGTGCCAGCAGTGAACTAGCGGGAGGACTAGATACGCAGTATTTT. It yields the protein CASSELAGGLDTQYF.

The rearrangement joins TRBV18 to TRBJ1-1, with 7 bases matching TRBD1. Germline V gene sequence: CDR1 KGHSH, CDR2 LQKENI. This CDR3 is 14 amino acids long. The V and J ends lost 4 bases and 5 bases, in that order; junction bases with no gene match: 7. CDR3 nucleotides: TGTGCCAGCTCACTTCAACAGGGGAGGACTGAAGCTTTCTTT. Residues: CASSLQQGRTEAFF. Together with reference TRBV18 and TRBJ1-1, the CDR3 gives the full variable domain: NAGVMQNPRHLVRRRGQEARLRCSPMKGHSHVYWYRQLPEEGLKFMVYLQKENIIDESGMPKERFSAEFPKEGPSILRIQQVVRGDSAAYFCASSLQQGRTEAFFGQGTRLTVV.